These 24 T cell receptor beta chains share one sample of origin, sequenced in a study of cytomegalovirus exposure and HLA in healthy donors. Primers for the PCR totalled 60 Vbeta and 13 Jbeta. Repertoires were generated with immunoSEQ multiplex PCR, while TCRdb's copy carries only in-frame clones and drops some. The repertoire holds approximately 140,000 clones, with more than 75% as singletons. Sample: PBMCs. These receptors were collected from a human donor in good health.

The J gene is TRBJ1-5, the V gene TRBV21-1; the D segment call TRBD1 is taken from the table without a DNA check. TRBV21-1 is listed as a pseudogene. The CDR3 extends over 14 amino acids. The CDR3 DNA sequence: TGTGCCAGCACCATGGCCAGGGGCTATCAGCCCCAGCATTTT. It codes for CASTMARGYQPQHF.

This rearrangement joins TRBV14 to TRBJ1-4; D may be TRBD1 (6 bases). Trimming cost V 4 bases and J 8 bases, with 14 bases left between them. The CDR3 is made up of 14 amino acids. The germline V gene encodes CDR1 SGHDN and CDR2 FVKESK. The CDR3, as DNA: TGTGCCAGCAGCCGTTTTCAGGGGCCGGAAAAACTGTTTTTT. Its translation is CASSRFQGPEKLFF. The whole variable domain, filled in from reference TRBV14 and TRBJ1-4, reads EAGVTQFPSHSVIEKGQTVTLRCDPISGHDNLYWYRRVMGKEIKFLLHFVKESKQDESGMPNNRFLAERTGGTYSTLKVQPAELEDSGVYFCASSRFQGPEKLFFGSGTQLSVL.

This clone has a single count. The J gene is TRBJ1-5, the V gene TRBV30, with TRBD1 matching over 7 bases. CDR3 length equals 12 residues. Germline V CDR1 and CDR2: GTSNPN, SVGIG (reference sequence). V trimming: 7 bases; J trimming: 2 bases; junction bases outside the gene matches: 2. This chain's CDR3 is CASDRGNQPQHF. In DNA, the CDR3 is TGTGCCTCCGACAGGGGCAATCAGCCCCAGCATTTT.

For this clone: An end of the junction differs from the germline gene, which may be a read error. The V and J genes are TRBV6-5 and TRBJ1-2; D is ambiguous. CDR3 length: 14 residues. Looked up from germline, CDR1 is MNHEY and CDR2 is SVGAGI. CDR3 in DNA: TGTGCCAGCAGTCGGCTGACAACTTCTTTGAGCTACCCCTTC. Its translation is CASSRLTTSLSYPF.

The chain has TRBV7-2 and TRBJ2-7; TRBD1 might be the D (5 bases). The germline V and J ends were trimmed by 1 base and 9 bases, with 16 bases remaining between them. This CDR3 region has 14 residues. Germline V gives CDR1 SGHTA, CDR2 FQGNSA. CDR3 sequence reads: CASSLGQQGPLQYF. CDR3 coding DNA: TGTGCCAGCAGCTTAGGTCAGCAGGGCCCCTTGCAGTACTTC.

The V gene is TRBV19, the J gene TRBJ1-4, with 8 positions matching TRBD1. V was clipped by 9 bases and J by 0 bases; unmatched bases: 9. The CDR3 extends over 16 amino acids. The V gene's germline CDR1 is LNHDA and CDR2 SQIVND (reference sequence). CDR3 region: CARRTGRDPTNEKLFF. DNA for the CDR3: TGTGCCAGGAGGACAGGGAGGGATCCAACTAATGAAAAACTGTTTTTT.

In its sample, this clone was seen once. The CDR3 is CAWRGTGGYYEQYF. In DNA form, the CDR3 reads TGTGCCTGGAGGGGGACAGGGGGATACTACGAGCAGTACTTC. The genes are TRBV30 and TRBJ2-7, with 11 bases matching TRBD1. The CDR3 totals 14 residues. The germline V gene encodes CDR1 GTSNPN and CDR2 SVGIG (reference sequence). V was clipped by 3 bases and J by 3 bases; unmatched bases: 4.

The rearrangement links TRBV5-1 to TRBJ1-1; 9 bases line up with TRBD1. This CDR3 spans 13 amino acids. In germline, CDR1 is SGHRS, CDR2 YFSETQ. V shed 1 base, J shed 7 bases, and the junction held 2 bases outside the gene matches. In nucleotides, the CDR3 is TGCGCCAGCAGCTTGACAGGGGGCAGTGAAGCTTTCTTT. This translates into CASSLTGGSEAFF.

V is TRBV5-6 and J is TRBJ1-1; D uncertain. CDR1 and CDR2 (germline): SGHDT, YYEEEE. Trimming pared 5 bases from V and 5 bases from J, leaving 10 bases between. This CDR3 is 12 amino acids long. The CDR3 region is CASRRVGTEAFF. DNA for the CDR3: TGTGCCAGCAGGAGGGTTGGGACTGAAGCTTTCTTT.

The chain couples TRBV15 to TRBJ1-1, with 7 bases identical to TRBD1. Germline V CDR1 and CDR2: LNHNV, YYDKDF (reference sequence). V lost 2 bases to trimming and J lost 6 bases; unmatched junction nucleotides: 3. This CDR3 contains 13 residues. In DNA form, the CDR3 reads TGTGCCACCAGCAGAACGGGACAGCCTGAAGCTTTCTTT. Translating it yields CATSRTGQPEAFF.

The V call is TRBV7-2, the J call TRBJ1-2; D unclear. This CDR3 is built from 15 residues. The V and J ends lost 5 bases and 4 bases respectively, with 17 bases between them. Per germline, CDR1 SGHTA and CDR2 FQGNSA. The CDR3 loop is CASSPTVLSTYGYTF. The CDR3, as DNA: TGTGCCAGCAGCCCTACGGTATTATCCACCTATGGCTACACCTTC. The full variable domain, rest sourced from reference TRBV7-2 and TRBJ1-2, is GAGVSQSPSNKVTEKGKDVELRCDPISGHTALYWYRQSLGQGLEFLIYFQGNSAPDKSGLPSDRFSAERTGGSVSTLTIQRTQQEDSAVYLCASSPTVLSTYGYTFGSGTRLTVV.

This sequence joins TRBV6-4 and TRBJ2-6; D remains ambiguous. The germline V and J ends were trimmed by 3 bases and 0 bases, with 9 bases remaining between them. Germline CDR1 reads MRHNA; CDR2 reads SNTAGT. The CDR3 is 16 residues long. CDR3 amino acids: CASSESGSSGANVLTF. In DNA, the CDR3 is TGTGCCAGCAGTGAATCGGGTAGCTCTGGGGCCAACGTCCTGACTTTC.

The rearrangement joins TRBV4-1 to TRBJ1-2; 8 bases are shared with TRBD1. The length of the CDR3 is 18 residues. In germline, CDR1 is MGHRA, CDR2 YSYEKL. J was trimmed by 3 bases and V by 4 bases; bases with no gene match: 16. CDR3 nucleotides: TGCGCCAGCAGCCCCCTCGGCAGGGGGCGGCTTAAGGACTATGGCTACACCTTC. Residues: CASSPLGRGRLKDYGYTF.

The J gene is TRBJ1-1, the V gene TRBV4-2; TRBD1 agrees at 7 bases. This CDR3 has 12 amino acids. CDR1 is LGHNA and CDR2 is YNFKEQ in the germline V gene. The junction had 1 base not matched to a gene; V was cut back by 4 bases and J by 5 bases. For the CDR3, the DNA is TGTGCCAGCAGCCCAGGGGGAACTGAAGCTTTCTTT. The encoded protein is CASSPGGTEAFF.

V is TRBV5-6 and J is TRBJ2-5, with TRBD2 identical over 8 bases. In germline, CDR1 is SGHDT, CDR2 YYEEEE. After removal of 0 bases from V and 5 bases from J, the junction contained 3 bases not matched to a gene. This CDR3 has 14 amino acids. CDR3 DNA: TGTGCCAGCAGCTTGGTGAGCGGGGGCGAGACCCAGTACTTC. Residues: CASSLVSGGETQYF.

The V gene is TRBV10-2, the J gene TRBJ1-3; possible D gene TRBD1, 6 bases. The CDR3 runs to 17 residues. Germline assignment: CDR1 WSHSY and CDR2 SAAADI. V was cut by 7 bases and J by 8 bases, with 27 bases left in between. The CDR3 bases are TGCGCCAGCAACCCGAAGGGGCAGGGCTTCCAGGGGCACACCATATATTTT. Its translation: CASNPKGQGFQGHTIYF.

This clone is labeled as medium-sized. The chain carries TRBV6-6 and TRBJ1-2; D may be TRBD1 (6 bases). Trimming removed 2 bases from V and 1 base from J, with 11 bases in between. The CDR3 has 15 residues. The germline gives CDR1 MNHNY, CDR2 SVGAGI (reference sequence). The CDR3 bases are TGTGCCAGCAGTTACCACAGGGCCCTTAACTATGGCTACACCTTC. This codes for CASSYHRALNYGYTF.

The chain combines TRBV30 with TRBJ1-1; 7 bases are a match to TRBD1. The germline CDR1 and CDR2 sequences are GTSNPN and SVGIG (reference sequence). Trimming cost V 5 bases and J 5 bases; bases outside gene matches: 8. The CDR3 runs to 13 residues. The CDR3 DNA reads as TGTGCCTGGTCCAGGGGGATTCTGACTGAAGCTTTCTTT. It codes for CAWSRGILTEAFF.

The rearrangement joins TRBV19 to TRBJ1-5; D is possibly TRBD1 (5 bases). The CDR3 covers 16 residues. V gave up 3 bases and J gave up 3 bases, with 15 bases separating them. Germline V gives CDR1 LNHDA, CDR2 SQIVND (reference sequence). The CDR3 loop is CASSMGRPQVNQPQHF. The CDR3 DNA is TGTGCCAGTAGTATGGGGCGGCCGCAAGTCAATCAGCCCCAGCATTTT.

This clone has more than one count but fewer than ten. This sample includes further DNA sequences coding for the same CDR3. The chain couples TRBV27 to TRBJ2-7; the D gene is possibly TRBD2 (5 bases). CDR3 size: 11 residues. CDR1 is MNHEY and CDR2 is SMNVEV in the germline V gene (reference sequence). Trimming removed 3 bases from V and 6 bases from J, with 6 bases in between. CDR3 sequence (DNA): TGTGCCAGCAGTTTTCGGGGCGAGCAGTACTTC. Translated: CASSFRGEQYF.

The chain employs TRBV7-2 and TRBJ2-3, with 11 bases aligning to TRBD2. This CDR3 is built from 16 residues. V shed 5 bases, J shed 3 bases, and the junction held 7 bases outside the gene matches. Germline CDR1 is SGHTA and CDR2 is FQGNSA. Here the CDR3 DNA reads TGTGCCAGCAGCCCCGGTAGCGGGAGGGTAACAGATACGCAGTATTTT. The encoded protein is CASSPGSGRVTDTQYF.

This clone was counted a single time. The rearrangement links TRBV7-2 to TRBJ2-3, with a weak D call TRBD2 (5 bases). The CDR3 totals 16 residues. Germline CDR1 SGHTA, CDR2 FQGNSA. V was shortened by 4 bases and J by 4 bases, with 18 bases between the two germline ends. CDR3 region: CASSSDWTSGPDTQYF. The CDR3, as DNA: TGTGCCAGCAGCTCGGACTGGACCTCAGGCCCAGATACGCAGTATTTT.

A single count supports this clone. J is TRBJ2-7 and V is TRBV15; possibly TRBD2 for D (7 bases). Per germline, CDR1 LNHNV and CDR2 YYDKDF (reference sequence). V lost 0 bases, J lost 6 bases, and 18 bases lay in between. The CDR3 has 16 residues. The CDR3 reads CATSRDRGGPDPEQYF. CDR3 coding DNA: TGTGCCACCAGCAGAGATAGGGGGGGCCCAGATCCCGAGCAGTACTTC.

The chain uses TRBV7-9 and TRBJ2-1; the match to TRBD2 covers 7 bases. J gave up 4 bases and V 5 bases, and 5 bases lay outside the gene matches. The CDR3 sequence is 14 residues long. Germline V gives CDR1 SEHNR, CDR2 FQNEAQ (reference sequence). Here the CDR3 DNA reads TGTGCCAGCAGCCGACTAGCCTTGTACAATGAGCAGTTCTTC. It encodes CASSRLALYNEQFF.